At least ten counts were recorded for the clone carrying this T cell receptor (beta chain). The antigen is not known. V dropped 5 bases and J dropped 3 bases, with 13 bases sitting between them. The CDR3 is made up of 14 amino acids. The germline CDR1 and CDR2 sequences are SGHVS and FNYEAQ. The data were obtained in a study of human T cells and chemical hapten exposure. Study information: A 2 cm by 2 cm inner upper arm patch received 2% DPC for sensitization. Weekly scalp doses of diphenylcyclopropenone were given to patients during the approximately 25-week study. Whole-study findings and limits: Relative to controls, expanded TCRs formed significantly more large CDR3 similarity clusters.

Time point of the sample: patch test 2, 6 weeks after DPC sensitization. The treatment here: therapeutic diphenylcyclopropenone sensitization with weekly scalp DPC. Unique molecular identifiers were affixed to discrete cDNA molecules within the library. Each CDR3 protein is one row after TCRdb ran MiXCR on the RACE reads. Of 85,000 or so distinct CDR3 sequences listed, around 10% are singletons. The V and J genes are TRBV7-6 and TRBJ1-1, with a tentative D call TRBD1 (6 bases). The input for sequencing was whole blood, taken in connection with sensitization to the hapten diphenylcyclopropenone (DPC). The receptor comes from a man younger than 35 with alopecia areata. Some clones in this sample may be carry-over from other donors' samples. CDR3 in DNA: TGTGCCAGCAGCCAAGACAGGATATACACTGAAGCTTTCTTT. Translation: CASSQDRIYTEAFF. The complete variable domain, with remaining parts taken from reference TRBV7-6 and TRBJ1-1, reads GAGVSQSPRYKVTKRGQDVALRCDPISGHVSLYWYRQALGQGPEFLTYFNYEAQQDKSGLPNDRFSAERPEGSISTLTIQRTEQRDSAMYRCASSQDRIYTEAFFGQGTRLTVV.